The 5 T cell receptor beta chains below all came from one sample that was sequenced in a study of T cell responses to AZD1222 COVID-19 vaccine. The data were produced by immunoSEQ multiplex PCR, yet TCRdb's version contains in-frame clones alone and is incomplete. The sample has 50,000 to 65,000 clones, around 90% seen once. The sample consisted of peripheral blood, taken on day 0 of AZD1222 vaccination. Receptors originate from an adult in good health.

The J gene is TRBJ1-2, the V gene TRBV18; 10 bases agree with TRBD1. With V trimmed by 2 bases and J by 2 bases, 8 bases remained unmatched. The CDR3 spans 17 residues. The germline V gene encodes CDR1 KGHSH and CDR2 LQKENI. The CDR3 nucleotides read TGTGCCAGCTCACCAGGACAGGGGGGGTTCCTGAACTATGGCTACACCTTC. As protein: CASSPGQGGFLNYGYTF.

V and J are TRBV5-1 and TRBJ2-3, with D tentatively TRBD2 (6 bases). Germline V gene data show CDR1 as SGHRS and CDR2 as YFSETQ. Trimming took 2 bases from V and 4 from J, leaving 11 bases between them. The CDR3 covers 14 residues. The CDR3 DNA reads as TGCGCCAGCAGCTTCCTCAGGGAGGCAGATACGCAGTATTTT. This translates into CASSFLREADTQYF.

The chain joins TRBV19 to TRBJ2-7; D assignment may be TRBD1 or TRBD2 (7 bases each). Germline CDR1 and CDR2: LNHDA and SQIVND (reference sequence). The CDR3 consists of 15 residues. Trimming shortened V by 5 bases and J by 1 base, and 15 bases separated the two germline ends. The CDR3 bases are TGTGCCAGTAGTTTCTCAGGGGGGGATTCCTACGAGCAGTACTTC. Translating gives CASSFSGGDSYEQYF.

The gene calls are TRBV12-3 or TRBV12-4 and TRBJ1-4, with D unclear. This CDR3 is built from 12 residues. Between the trimmed V and J ends, which lost 6 bases and 7 bases, there was a span of 9 bases. The CDR3 is CASSPGIEKLFF. The CDR3 DNA reads as TGTGCCAGCAGCCCAGGAATTGAAAAACTGTTTTTT.

This CDR3 reads CASSPQWDEQFF. The CDR3 region has the DNA TGTGCCAGCTCACCTCAGTGGGATGAGCAGTTCTTC. This rearrangement joins TRBV18 to TRBJ2-1; D unresolved. V gave up 3 bases and J gave up 8 bases, with 8 bases separating them. This CDR3 has 12 amino acids. In germline, CDR1 is KGHSH, CDR2 LQKENI.